The rows below give T cell receptor beta chains drawn from one sample of a study of naive and memory T cell subsets. TCRdb passed the UMI-ligation and nested PCR reads through MiXCR, listing each CDR3 protein once. Of about 25,000 distinct CDR3 sequences listed, roughly 5.2% are singletons. Sequencing used blood. These receptors all come from an adult in good health. The CDR3 runs from the conserved cysteine through the conserved F or W. The D gene is left open where the match is weak. Size is stated for part of the rows, as once, few or many counts, or as a class when the clone is expanded.

V	D	size	J	CDR3	DNA
TRBV20-1	TRBD2	many	TRBJ2-1	CSARDLTSGYNEQFF	TGCAGTGCTAGAGATTTGACTAGCGGATACAATGAGCAGTTCTTC
TRBV12-3/TRBV12-4	NA	many	TRBJ1-5	CASGLYSPGTHHSNQPQHF	TGTGCCAGCGGTCTATATTCTCCCGGGACCCACCATAGCAATCAGCCCCAGCATTTT
TRBV24-1	NA	NA	TRBJ2-2	CATSDFGLRDGELFF	TGTGCCACCAGTGATTTTGGATTGCGGGACGGGGAGCTGTTTTTT
TRBV10-3	TRBD1	few	TRBJ1-2	CAISYDRGGGYTF	TGTGCCATCAGTTATGACAGGGGAGGTGGCTACACCTTC
TRBV19	NA	few	TRBJ1-3	CASSTGSENTIYF	TGTGCCAGTTCCACGGGGTCCGAAAACACCATATATTTT
TRBV7-9	NA	many	TRBJ2-7	CASSLVRESYEQYF	TGTGCCAGCAGCTTAGTCCGGGAAAGCTACGAGCAGTACTTC
TRBV2	TRBD2	many	TRBJ2-1	CASSEIGLAGANEQFF	TGTGCCAGCAGTGAAATAGGACTAGCGGGAGCAAATGAGCAGTTCTTC
TRBV9	NA	many	TRBJ1-1	CASSVGGLQMNTEAFF	TGTGCCAGCAGCGTAGGGGGACTGCAAATGAACACTGAAGCTTTCTTT
TRBV29-1	NA	medium-sized	TRBJ1-2	CSVDPGRNYGYTF	TGCAGCGTTGATCCCGGGCGAAACTATGGCTACACCTTC
TRBV4-1	TRBD2	many	TRBJ2-1	CASSLFLVAGGNEQFF	TGCGCCAGCAGCCTTTTTTTGGTAGCGGGAGGAAATGAGCAGTTCTTC
TRBV28	NA	NA	TRBJ1-1	CASSLSGRLGTEAFF	TGTGCCAGCAGTCTTTCCGGGCGGCTGGGAACTGAAGCTTTCTTT
TRBV11-3	TRBD2	few	TRBJ2-1	CASSSGLAVKYNEQFF	TGTGCCAGCAGCTCCGGACTAGCGGTAAAATACAATGAGCAGTTCTTC
TRBV13	NA	many	TRBJ1-2	CASSFYQGSGYTF	TGTGCCAGCAGCTTTTATCAGGGAAGTGGCTACACCTTC
TRBV20-1	NA	medium-sized	TRBJ1-5	CSAQSTPERGVNQPQHF	TGCAGTGCTCAAAGTACCCCGGAACGAGGGGTTAATCAGCCCCAGCATTTT
TRBV4-3	NA	many	TRBJ1-4	CASSQDWSANEKLFF	TGCGCCAGCAGCCAAGATTGGTCAGCTAATGAAAAACTGTTTTTT
TRBV6-6	NA	many	TRBJ2-7	CASSYPRLGITEQYF	TGTGCCAGCAGTTACCCGAGACTAGGAATCACCGAGCAGTACTTC
TRBV29-1	NA	many	TRBJ1-1	CSGTGGNTEAFF	TGCAGCGGAACCGGGGGTAACACTGAAGCTTTCTTT
TRBV7-2	NA	many	TRBJ2-1	CASSYTDNEQFF	TGTGCCAGCAGTTACACGGACAATGAGCAGTTCTTC
TRBV18	NA	many	TRBJ1-1	CASSPLDSASNTEAFF	TGTGCCAGCTCACCTTTAGACTCAGCATCTAACACTGAAGCTTTCTTT
TRBV28	NA	many	TRBJ1-1	CASSLGGAGAEAFF	TGTGCCAGCAGTTTAGGGGGAGCCGGGGCTGAAGCTTTCTTT
TRBV5-4	NA	NA	TRBJ2-2	CASSLSPGGGTGELFF	TGTGCCAGCAGCTTGAGCCCAGGGGGAGGCACCGGGGAGCTGTTTTTT
TRBV3-1	NA	NA	TRBJ2-2	CASSPTRVSNTGELFF	TGTGCCAGCAGCCCCACTAGAGTTTCGAACACCGGGGAGCTGTTTTTT
TRBV30	TRBD2	many	TRBJ2-3	CAWLTSGSISDTQYF	TGTGCCTGGCTAACTAGCGGGAGTATCTCAGATACGCAGTATTTT
TRBV29-1	NA	many	TRBJ2-2	CSVEVVPSTGELFF	TGCAGCGTTGAGGTCGTTCCGAGCACCGGGGAGCTGTTTTTT
TRBV20-1	NA	many	TRBJ2-5	CSARVRLVEETQYF	TGCAGTGCTAGAGTGCGGCTAGTTGAAGAGACCCAGTACTTC
TRBV29-1	NA	many	TRBJ1-4	CSVQPGSNEKLFF	TGCAGCGTTCAGCCAGGGTCAAATGAAAAACTGTTTTTT
TRBV5-1	NA	many	TRBJ2-5	CASSFGQLQETQYF	TGCGCCAGCAGCTTCGGACAGCTCCAAGAGACCCAGTACTTC
TRBV5-1	NA	few	TRBJ2-1	CASSPQGPPYNEQFF	TGCGCCAGCAGCCCTCAAGGGCCGCCCTACAATGAGCAGTTCTTC
TRBV7-9	NA	few	TRBJ2-2	CASSLGGSGELFF	TGTGCCAGCAGCTTAGGCGGTTCCGGGGAGCTGTTTTTT
TRBV20-1	TRBD2	many	TRBJ2-5	CSARDPLAGGSQETQYF	TGCAGTGCTAGAGACCCGCTAGCGGGAGGATCCCAAGAGACCCAGTACTTC
TRBV25-1	NA	few	TRBJ1-2	CASSEYSQAGSRGYTF	TGTGCCAGCAGTGAATACTCCCAAGCAGGGTCAAGGGGCTACACCTTC
TRBV20-1	NA	many	TRBJ1-5	CSASGSTGGDQPQHF	TGCAGTGCTAGTGGGAGTACGGGCGGAGATCAGCCCCAGCATTTT
TRBV12-3/TRBV12-4	NA	many	TRBJ2-1	CASSSRGHGIYNEQFF	TGTGCCAGCAGTTCCCGGGGACACGGGATTTACAATGAGCAGTTCTTC
TRBV4-3	TRBD2	medium-sized	TRBJ2-1	CASSQASGRAGEQFF	TGCGCCAGCAGCCAAGCTAGCGGGAGGGCCGGTGAGCAGTTCTTC
TRBV19	NA	many	TRBJ1-1	CASSRRQNTEAFF	TGTGCCAGTAGTCGGCGGCAGAACACTGAAGCTTTCTTT
TRBV29-1	TRBD2	few	TRBJ2-2	CSVTGGRAGRGELFF	TGCAGCGTGACGGGCGGGAGGGCCGGTCGCGGGGAGCTGTTTTTT
TRBV7-9	TRBD2	few	TRBJ2-7	CASEGGLAGAYEQYF	TGTGCCAGTGAAGGAGGACTAGCGGGAGCCTACGAGCAGTACTTC
TRBV7-2	TRBD2	many	TRBJ2-1	CASRDSGNSISYNEQFF	TGTGCCAGCAGGGATAGCGGGAATAGTATCTCCTACAATGAGCAGTTCTTC
TRBV29-1	NA	many	TRBJ2-7	CSVKDYEQYF	TGCAGCGTTAAAGACTACGAGCAGTACTTC
TRBV5-1	TRBD2	many	TRBJ2-1	CASSGLAGVNEQFF	TGCGCCAGCAGTGGCCTAGCGGGGGTTAATGAGCAGTTCTTC
TRBV6-4	NA	many	TRBJ2-6	CASRGDSGANVLTF	TGTGCCAGCAGGGGAGACTCTGGGGCCAACGTCCTGACTTTC
TRBV28	NA	NA	TRBJ2-3	CASSLSPGSTDTQYF	TGTGCCAGCAGTTTATCCCCTGGAAGCACAGATACGCAGTATTTT
TRBV7-2	NA	many	TRBJ1-5	CASSLSPSNQPQHF	TGTGCCAGCAGCTTATCCCCTAGCAATCAGCCCCAGCATTTT
TRBV7-8	NA	medium-sized	TRBJ1-1	CASSLSGNTEAFF	TGTGCCAGCAGCTTATCGGGGAACACTGAAGCTTTCTTT
TRBV2	NA	many	TRBJ1-2	CASTPDSAEVGYTF	TGTGCCAGCACCCCGGACAGCGCGGAGGTTGGCTACACCTTC
TRBV12-3/TRBV12-4	TRBD1	many	TRBJ1-5	CASSFRTGSQPQHF	TGTGCCAGCAGTTTCAGGACAGGGAGTCAGCCCCAGCATTTT
TRBV6-4	NA	medium-sized	TRBJ2-2	CASRQGDGELFF	TGTGCCAGCAGACAGGGCGACGGGGAGCTGTTTTTT
TRBV7-9	NA	many	TRBJ2-7	CASSLVAQRYYEQYF	TGTGCCAGCAGCTTAGTTGCCCAAAGGTACTACGAGCAGTACTTC
TRBV7-8	TRBD1	many	TRBJ1-5	CASSTDRGRNQPQHF	TGTGCCAGCAGCACGGACAGGGGCCGCAATCAGCCCCAGCATTTT
TRBV15	NA	few	TRBJ2-2	CATSRDHLGTGELFF	TGTGCCACCAGCAGAGATCACTTGGGCACCGGGGAGCTGTTTTTT
TRBV7-2	NA	few	TRBJ2-7	CASSLMLGSSYEQYF	TGTGCCAGCAGCTTAATGTTAGGGAGCTCCTACGAGCAGTACTTC
TRBV28	TRBD2	many	TRBJ2-1	CASSPEREGRDNEQFF	TGTGCCAGCAGCCCCGAGCGGGAGGGCCGTGACAATGAGCAGTTCTTC
TRBV4-1	NA	many	TRBJ1-3	CASSQRSVGGAQGNTIYF	TGCGCCAGCAGCCAAAGATCTGTCGGAGGGGCGCAGGGAAACACCATATATTTT
TRBV7-3	TRBD2	many	TRBJ2-7	CASSRGGTSGTREQYF	TGTGCCAGCAGCCGTGGCGGGACTAGCGGGACTAGGGAGCAGTACTTC